This is a list of T cell receptor beta chains from one sample in a study of T cell clonotyping in hematopoietic cell transplantation. The protocol was immunoSEQ multiplex PCR, while the TCRdb copy is restricted to in-frame clones and leaves out a portion. Here the sample spans 13,000 or so clones, roughly 89% being singletons. Sequenced material: PBMCs, taken 100 days after allogeneic stem cell transplant. Source of these receptors: a female patient between 50 and 59 years old who had an allogeneic stem cell transplant from an unrelated donor, so the T cells may come from the graft donor. Some clones in this sample may be carry-over from other donors' samples. The CDR3 runs from the conserved cysteine through the conserved F or W. D genes are given only for firm matches. A clone size is listed for some rows: how often the clone was seen (once, few, many), or a class if it is expanded.

D,size,J,V,DNA,CDR3
NA,NA,TRBJ1-2,TRBV28,TGTGCCAGCAGCCTCAATAACTATGGCTACACCTTC,CASSLNNYGYTF
NA,NA,TRBJ1-2,TRBV25-1,TGTGCCAGCAGTGAATACAACAACTATGGCTACACCTTC,CASSEYNNYGYTF
TRBD1,NA,TRBJ1-2,TRBV11-2,TGTGCCAGCAGCTTAGGACAGGGCCCCTATGGCTACACCTTC,CASSLGQGPYGYTF
TRBD2,NA,TRBJ2-1,TRBV7-7,TGTGCCAGCAGCTTAGCGGGAGGGCCGAACAATGAGCAGTTCTTC,CASSLAGGPNNEQFF
NA,NA,TRBJ1-5,TRBV7-2,TGTGCCAGCAGCTTATCCCGACAGCCCACTCAGCCCCAGCATTTT,CASSLSRQPTQPQHF
TRBD1,NA,TRBJ2-5,TRBV25-1,TGTGCCAGCAGCCCCGGGACAGGGCCAGAGACCCAGTACTTC,CASSPGTGPETQYF
NA,NA,TRBJ2-1,TRBV19,TGTGCCAGTAGTATGGGCGGGGGCGCTTACAATGAGCAGTTCTTC,CASSMGGGAYNEQFF
NA,NA,TRBJ1-2,TRBV15,TGTGCCACCAGCAGAACAGGGAGCTATGGCTACACCTTC,CATSRTGSYGYTF
NA,NA,TRBJ2-1,TRBV19,TGTGCCAGTAGTATAGAGCGGACGCAGTTCTTC,CASSIERTQFF
NA,few,TRBJ2-3,TRBV6-5,TGTGCCAGCAGACTGTCTGGTAGCGGAGATACGCAGTATTTT,CASRLSGSGDTQYF
NA,NA,TRBJ2-6,TRBV18,TGTGCCAGCTCACCACGAGGGGTTGCTGGGGCCAACGTCCTGACTTTC,CASSPRGVAGANVLTF
TRBD1,once,TRBJ1-2,TRBV4-1,TGCGCCAGCAGCCTCTCAGGGGAGGGGGCAAACTATGGCTACACCTTC,CASSLSGEGANYGYTF
NA,NA,TRBJ2-6,TRBV29-1,TGCAGCGTTGTCTCCTCTGGGGCCAACGTCCTGACTTTC,CSVVSSGANVLTF
NA,NA,TRBJ1-6,TRBV5-1,TGCGCCAGCAGTGTGGGGAATTCACCCCTCCACTTT,CASSVGNSPLHF
NA,NA,TRBJ1-2,TRBV27,TGTGCCAGCAGTTTTGGTGGGCGAGGTGGTGGCTACACCTTC,CASSFGGRGGGYTF
NA,NA,TRBJ2-2,TRBV11-3,TGTGCCAGCAGCTACAGGGACCCCGGGGAGCTGTTTTTT,CASSYRDPGELFF
NA,few,TRBJ2-7,TRBV21-1,TGTGCCAGCAGATCGGACAGGGATGCTTACGAGCAGTACTTC,CASRSDRDAYEQYF
TRBD1,NA,TRBJ1-1,TRBV11-2,TGTGCCAGCAGAAACCGCTGGGACAGTCTCGGCGGAGCTTTCTTT,CASRNRWDSLGGAFF
NA,NA,TRBJ1-3,TRBV6-1,TGTGCCAGCAGTGCATCGCGCTTCGGGCCTGGAAACACCATATATTTT,CASSASRFGPGNTIYF
NA,NA,TRBJ1-5,TRBV19,TGTGCCAGTAGTATAAACCCTAATCAGCCCCAGCATTTT,CASSINPNQPQHF
NA,NA,TRBJ1-2,TRBV19,TGTGCCAGTCGTGAGAATGGCTACACCTTC,CASRENGYTF
NA,NA,TRBJ1-1,TRBV5-5,TGTGCCAGCAGCCCCCTTACGCCCACTGAAGCTTTCTTT,CASSPLTPTEAFF
NA,NA,TRBJ1-6,TRBV7-2,TGTGCCAGCAGCTTCAATTCACCCCTCCACTTT,CASSFNSPLHF
TRBD2,NA,TRBJ2-7,TRBV4-1,TGCGCCAGCAGCCGTCTAGCGGTAGAATCCTACGAGCAGTACTTC,CASSRLAVESYEQYF
NA,NA,TRBJ2-7,TRBV7-9,TGTGCCAGCGCCGACTCCCAATCGGAGCAGTACTTC,CASADSQSEQYF
NA,NA,TRBJ2-7,TRBV19,TGTGCCAGTAGTTTGGGACTGTATTACGCCGAGCAGTACTTC,CASSLGLYYAEQYF
NA,NA,TRBJ1-2,TRBV11-2,TGTGCCAGCAGCTTAGCGGGCTATTCCTATGGCTACACCTTC,CASSLAGYSYGYTF
TRBD1,NA,TRBJ2-5,TRBV7-2,TGTGCCAGCAGCTTATTCTCCGGGACAGAAGAGACCCAGTACTTC,CASSLFSGTEETQYF
NA,NA,TRBJ2-7,TRBV14,TGTGCCAGCAGCATAGGAGTTGCTTTTGGCTACGAGCAGTACTTC,CASSIGVAFGYEQYF
TRBD2,NA,TRBJ2-1,TRBV5-4,TGTGCCAGCAGCTTGGCCGGGACTAGCGCCGACAATGAGCAGTTCTTC,CASSLAGTSADNEQFF
NA,NA,TRBJ2-5,TRBV20-1,TGCAGTGCTTTTCAAGAGACCCAGTACTTC,CSAFQETQYF
NA,NA,TRBJ2-4,TRBV9,TGTGCCACCCTATTTCTGACCTTAGCCAAAAACATTCAGTACTTC,CATLFLTLAKNIQYF
NA,NA,TRBJ2-3,TRBV10-1,TGCGCCAGCCAAAGGTCTACTAGCAGGTCAGATACGCAGTATTTT,CASQRSTSRSDTQYF
TRBD1,NA,TRBJ1-3,TRBV7-9,TGTGCCAGCAGCTTATCAGGGGGCTGGGACACCATATATTTT,CASSLSGGWDTIYF
NA,NA,TRBJ1-1,TRBV29-1,TGCAGCGGGGTGAGGGGAGGAACTGAAGCTTTCTTT,CSGVRGGTEAFF
NA,NA,TRBJ1-6,TRBV7-9,TGTGCCAGCAGCTCTTTATCCCCGAATTCACCCCTCCACTTT,CASSSLSPNSPLHF
TRBD1,few,TRBJ2-1,TRBV6-5,TGTGCCAGCAGTATCGACAGGGGTCGAGCGTGGGAGCAGTTCTTC,CASSIDRGRAWEQFF
NA,once,TRBJ2-1,TRBV29-1,TGCAGCGTTCAACTCTCCTACAATGAGCAGTTCTTC,CSVQLSYNEQFF
NA,once,TRBJ2-6,TRBV29-1,TGCAGCGTTGCGGGGATAGGGGTCTCTGGGGCCAACGTCCTGACTTTC,CSVAGIGVSGANVLTF
NA,NA,TRBJ2-1,TRBV5-6,TGTGCCAGCAGCCCGAGGCCGTCCTACAATGAGCAGTTCTTC,CASSPRPSYNEQFF
NA,once,TRBJ1-5,TRBV5-1,TGCGCCAGCAGCTTGGCAGGCGAAGATCAGCCCCAGCATTTT,CASSLAGEDQPQHF
NA,NA,TRBJ1-2,TRBV4-2,TGTGCCAGCAGCCAAGGAGGACAGAACTATGGCTACACCTTC,CASSQGGQNYGYTF
NA,NA,TRBJ1-2,TRBV5-1,TGCGCCAGCAGCTTGAATCCGGCCTTTGGCTACACCTTC,CASSLNPAFGYTF
NA,NA,TRBJ1-6,TRBV4-3,TGCGCCAGCAGTGACGAGGGGGGACATAATTCACCCCTCCACTTT,CASSDEGGHNSPLHF
NA,once,TRBJ1-2,TRBV10-3,TGTGCCATCAGTGGGGAGGGGGTTGGCTACACCTTC,CAISGEGVGYTF
NA,NA,TRBJ1-1,TRBV30,TGTGCCTGGAGGGGGTTACAGGGTCGGACTGAAGCTTTCTTT,CAWRGLQGRTEAFF
TRBD1,NA,TRBJ1-2,TRBV6-1,TGTGCCAGCAACGCCAGGGGGCTCCATGGCTACACCTTC,CASNARGLHGYTF
TRBD2,NA,TRBJ2-2,TRBV6-1,TGTGCCAGCACTGTGACTAGCGGGAGCACCGGGGAGCTGTTTTTT,CASTVTSGSTGELFF
TRBD2,few,TRBJ2-3,TRBV2,TGTGCCAGCAGGCCGACCCTAGCGGGAGTATCAGATACGCAGTATTTT,CASRPTLAGVSDTQYF
NA,few,TRBJ2-1,TRBV4-1,TGCGCCAGCAGCCAAGTGAGGCTAGCGATTTACAATGAGCAGTTCTTC,CASSQVRLAIYNEQFF
TRBD2,NA,TRBJ2-3,TRBV27,TGTGCCAGCAGTGCCGACCTTACTAGCGGGGGAGATACGCAGTATTTT,CASSADLTSGGDTQYF
NA,NA,TRBJ2-5,TRBV6-5,TGTGCCAGCAGTTACTCAAGGGGCGCCCGGGAGACCCAGTACTTC,CASSYSRGARETQYF
TRBD2,NA,TRBJ2-7,TRBV5-4,TGTGCCAGCAGCGCCGGACTAGCCGGGTCCAGCCCCGGCGAGCAGTACTTC,CASSAGLAGSSPGEQYF
TRBD1,few,TRBJ1-2,TRBV6-6,TGTGCCAGCAGTACGCCGACAGGGGGCTACACCTTC,CASSTPTGGYTF
TRBD2,once,TRBJ2-1,TRBV7-2,TGTGCCAGCAAAAGCGGGGAGTTGATCTACAATGAGCAGTTCTTC,CASKSGELIYNEQFF
NA,NA,TRBJ1-2,TRBV5-1,TGCGCCAGCAGCTTGGCTGACCGAGGCTATGGCTACACCTTC,CASSLADRGYGYTF
NA,NA,TRBJ1-4,TRBV6-1,TGTGCCAGCAGTGAACCGGGATACGATAAACTGTTTTTT,CASSEPGYDKLFF
NA,NA,TRBJ1-1,TRBV7-2,TGTGCCAGCAGTTATATGCCCGGGAGGACTGAAGCTTTCTTT,CASSYMPGRTEAFF
TRBD2,NA,TRBJ2-1,TRBV2,TGTGCCAGCAGGGCCGGCGGGGGCTCCTACAATGAGCAGTTCTTC,CASRAGGGSYNEQFF
NA,NA,TRBJ1-4,TRBV6-6,TGTGCCAGCGGTTATGGAAGCTCTAATGAAAAACTGTTTTTT,CASGYGSSNEKLFF